This T cell receptor (beta chain) was sequenced for a study of OX40 agonist ivuxolimab in advanced cancers. Overall study: Hepatocellular carcinoma, melanoma, renal cell or head and neck cancer affected the dose-escalation patients. Overall study results and limits: Clonal expansion from baseline to week 6 occurred in both CD4+ and CD8+ T cells.

Any history of autoimmune disease or systemic immunosuppression disqualified patients. Concerning this clone itself: The antigen is unknown.

V lost 0 bases, J lost 6 bases, and 8 bases stayed unmatched. The CDR3 extends over 16 amino acids. The germline gives CDR1 ENHRY, CDR2 SYGVKD. Data came from immunoSEQ multiplex PCR; TCRdb stores just in-frame clones and leaves some out. The sample records tens of thousands of clones, about 87% being singletons. The specimen comprised CD4+ or CD8+ T cells sorted from blood, sampled in a trial of the OX40 agonist ivuxolimab. This TCR came from an adult with an advanced solid tumor such as melanoma, head and neck, liver or kidney cancer. The rearrangement joins TRBV10-3 to TRBJ1-2; 9 nucleotides match TRBD1. CDR3 nucleotides: TGTGCCATCAGTGAGTCGATCCTGGGACAGGGAGATGGCTACACCTTC. It codes for CAISESILGQGDGYTF.